This entry is about one T cell receptor beta chain. In the same sample, other DNA sequences code for this CDR3. These data originate in a study of blood T cell repertoires in COVID-19. Study background: From the United States, Italy and Spain came samples of acute and convalescent COVID-19. The analysed material was cDNA or gDNA that came from T cells, B-cell-depleted T cells, or PBMCs.

CDR3 size: 14 residues. Germline CDR1 SEHNR, CDR2 FQNEAQ (reference sequence). Trimming took off 3 bases at V and 0 bases at J, with 9 bases between the two ends. Assay: immunoSEQ multiplex PCR; the TCRdb copy retains only in-frame clones and omits some. This sample has under 450,000 clones; 70% to 85% occur once, and the top ten carry about 1.2%. Sequencing was carried out using peripheral blood. V usage is TRBV7-9 and J usage is TRBJ2-7, with D perhaps matching TRBD2 (5 bases). This clonotype originated in a human donor with acute or convalescent COVID-19. The donor label of this sample is uncertain. The CDR3 reads CASSLVGSSYEQYF. The CDR3 region has the DNA TGTGCCAGCAGCTTGGTGGGGAGCTCCTACGAGCAGTACTTC.